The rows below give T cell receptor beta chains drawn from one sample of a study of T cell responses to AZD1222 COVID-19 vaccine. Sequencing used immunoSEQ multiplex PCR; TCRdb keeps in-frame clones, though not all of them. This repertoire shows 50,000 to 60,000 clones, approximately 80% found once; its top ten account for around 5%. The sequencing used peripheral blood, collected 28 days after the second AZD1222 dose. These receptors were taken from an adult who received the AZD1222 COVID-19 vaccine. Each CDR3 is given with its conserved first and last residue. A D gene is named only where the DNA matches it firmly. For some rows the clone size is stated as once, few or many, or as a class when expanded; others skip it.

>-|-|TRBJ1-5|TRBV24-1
TGTGCCACCAGTGACACCCGACAGGGCAATCAGCCCCAGCATTTT
CATSDTRQGNQPQHF
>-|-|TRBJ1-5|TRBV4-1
TGCGCCAGCAGCCCCAAGGGGGGACTTGAACTTCAGCCCCAGCATTTT
CASSPKGGLELQPQHF
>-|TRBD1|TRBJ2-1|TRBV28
TGTGCCAGCAGTTTTTCGTCCGTTCGGACAGGGTATTTGAATGAGCAGTTCTTC
CASSFSSVRTGYLNEQFF
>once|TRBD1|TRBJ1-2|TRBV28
TGTGCCAGCAAAGGACAGGGGATCAACTATGGCTACACCTTC
CASKGQGINYGYTF
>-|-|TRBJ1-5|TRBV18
TGTGCCAGCTCACCACCGGGGGTTAGCAATCAGCCCCAGCATTTT
CASSPPGVSNQPQHF
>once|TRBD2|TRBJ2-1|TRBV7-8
TGTGCCAGCAGCGCCGGGGCCGGACTAGCGGGCCTCAATGAGCAGTTCTTC
CASSAGAGLAGLNEQFF
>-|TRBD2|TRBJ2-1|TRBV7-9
TGTGCCAGCAGCTCGAGTACTAGCGGGAGAGGGGAGAATGAGCAGTTCTTC
CASSSSTSGRGENEQFF
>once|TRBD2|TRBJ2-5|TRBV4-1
TGCGCCAGCAGCCAAGATAGTAGGGGAGGGGAGACCCAGTACTTC
CASSQDSRGGETQYF
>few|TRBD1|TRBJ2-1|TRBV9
TGTGCCAGCAGCGAGGGACAGGGCTACAATGAGCAGTTCTTC
CASSEGQGYNEQFF
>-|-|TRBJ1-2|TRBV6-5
TGTGCCAGCACCTCAGGGGCACCGTATGGCTACACCTTC
CASTSGAPYGYTF
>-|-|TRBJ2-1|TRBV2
TGTGCCAGCAGGGATGACGGGGGCGAGCAGTTCTTC
CASRDDGGEQFF
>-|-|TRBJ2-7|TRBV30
TGTGCCTGGAGTGGCCTTGGATTCTACGAGCAGTACTTC
CAWSGLGFYEQYF
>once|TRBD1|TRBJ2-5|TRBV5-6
TGTGCCAGCAGCTTGAACCCGACAGGGGGCTGGGAGACCCAGTACTTC
CASSLNPTGGWETQYF
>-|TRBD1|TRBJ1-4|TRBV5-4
TGTGCCAGCAGCTACGGGACAGTTAATGAAAAACTGTTTTTT
CASSYGTVNEKLFF
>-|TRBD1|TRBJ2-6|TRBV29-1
TGCAGCGTTCTCGACAGGGATGCCAACGTCCTGACTTTC
CSVLDRDANVLTF
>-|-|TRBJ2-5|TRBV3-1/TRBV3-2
TGTGCCAGCAGCCCCAGGGGGGGGGACCAAGAGACCCAGTACTTC
CASSPRGGDQETQYF
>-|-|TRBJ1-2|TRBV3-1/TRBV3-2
TGTGCCAGCAGCCCGACCAAACAGGGAGTCTCTGGCTACACCTTC
CASSPTKQGVSGYTF
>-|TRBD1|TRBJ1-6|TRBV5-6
TGTGCCAGCAGCTGGGACAGGGCCTCCTATAATTCACCCCTCCACTTT
CASSWDRASYNSPLHF
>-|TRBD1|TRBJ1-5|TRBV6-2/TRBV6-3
TGTGCCAGCAGTAAGTACGGGACAGGGAGCAATCAGCCCCAGCATTTT
CASSKYGTGSNQPQHF
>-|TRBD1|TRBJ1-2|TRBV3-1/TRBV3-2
TGTGCCAGCGGCCAAGATAAGGGGGCCCCCGGGCATGGCTACACCTTC
CASGQDKGAPGHGYTF
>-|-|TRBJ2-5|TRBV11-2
TGTGCCAGCAGCGACACAGGGGGGGTAAAGACCCAGTACTTC
CASSDTGGVKTQYF
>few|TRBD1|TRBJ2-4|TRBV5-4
TGTGCCGTCCAGGGACAGGGGTGGGCCAAAAACATTCAGTACTTC
CAVQGQGWAKNIQYF
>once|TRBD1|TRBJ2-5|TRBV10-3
TGTGCCATCAGTGAGTCCCGGGACAGAACTAGGAGGGAGACCCAGTACTTC
CAISESRDRTRRETQYF